This T cell receptor (beta chain) was documented in a study of cytomegalovirus exposure and HLA in healthy donors. At the level of the study: Earlier sequencing of some 170 million T cells yielded roughly 100 million unique TCR beta sequences. Study-level points and caveats: Being indistinguishable, some V segments were excluded, TRBV6-2 and TRBV6-3 among them.

After removal of 3 bases from V and 3 bases from J, the junction contained 7 bases not matched to a gene. The CDR3 extends over 15 amino acids. CDR1 is ENHRY and CDR2 is SYGVKD in the germline V gene. 13 Jbeta primers and 60 Vbeta primers were used for the PCR. Only in-frame clones appear in the TCRdb table, and some are missing; sequencing was by immunoSEQ multiplex PCR. The sample lists approximately 89,000 clones; approximately 60% were seen once. Regarding this clone: Its cognate antigen is unknown.

The genes are TRBV10-3 and TRBJ1-1; 7 nucleotides agree with TRBD1. Input material: PBMCs. This clonotype was sampled from a woman aged 30 to 39 in good health and CMV-seropositive. In DNA, the CDR3 is TGTGCCATCAGTGACCCCAGGGGGTATCACACTGAAGCTTTCTTT. This gives the protein CAISDPRGYHTEAFF.